The 2 T cell receptor beta chains presented below share a single source sample, sequenced in a study of T cell responses to AZD1222 COVID-19 vaccine. Using immunoSEQ multiplex PCR, the repertoire was profiled, and TCRdb retains in-frame clones only, with some absent. The profile shows approximately 130,000 clones, about 88% of them singletons. Sample: peripheral blood, taken on day 0 of AZD1222 vaccination. These receptors were obtained from an adult in good health.

The chain uses TRBV3-1 (or the pseudogene TRBV3-2) and TRBJ1-3, with 8 bases that match TRBD1. CDR1 LGHDT and CDR2 YNNKEL come from the germline V gene (reference sequence). The V and J ends lost 4 bases and 3 bases, in that order; junction bases with no gene match: 8. The CDR3 spans 16 residues. CDR3 sequence: CASSRRQGIGGNTIYF. The CDR3 nucleotides read TGTGCCAGCAGCCGCCGACAGGGGATTGGTGGAAACACCATATATTTT.

The CDR3 DNA reads TGTGCCAGCAGTCTCGGGACTGTAAGCACAGATACGCAGTATTTT. Translated: CASSLGTVSTDTQYF. This chain links TRBV5-4 with TRBJ2-3; D perhaps matches TRBD2 (6 bases). Per germline, CDR1 SGHNT and CDR2 YYREEE (reference sequence). V lost 5 bases and J 0 bases, leaving 13 bases between the germline ends. This CDR3 has 15 residues. The full variable domain, in which reference TRBV5-4 and TRBJ2-3 provide the parts outside the CDR3, is ETGVTQSPTHLIKTRGQQVTLRCSSQSGHNTVSWYQQALGQGPQFIFQYYREEENGRGNFPPRFSGLQFPNYSSELNVNALELDDSALYLCASSLGTVSTDTQYFGPGTRLTVL.